The 9 T cell receptor beta chains in this list originate from one sample, sequenced in a study of siplizumab effects on memory and regulatory T cells. Profiled with immunoSEQ multiplex PCR; TCRdb holds only in-frame clones, not every one. The sample has some 97,000 clones, 94% seen once. The source material was Tregs sorted from blood. These TCRs come from a human donor in good health.

This chain joins TRBV6-5 and TRBJ2-7; tentatively, D is TRBD1 (6 bases). Germline CDR1 and CDR2: MNHEY and SVGAGI. The V and J ends lost 5 bases and 2 bases respectively, with 7 bases between them. The CDR3 covers 12 residues. CDR3 sequence (DNA): TGTGCCAGCAGTCGGGACACCTACGAGCAGTACTTC. This gives the protein CASSRDTYEQYF.

The genes are TRBV15 and TRBJ1-3, with D tentatively TRBD1 (5 bases). The CDR3 has 16 residues. Germline-derived CDR1 and CDR2 are LNHNV and YYDKDF (reference sequence). V lost 1 base and J lost 2, with 12 bases in between. The CDR3 region is CATSRVLWGTGNTIYF. CDR3 in DNA: TGTGCCACCAGCAGAGTTCTGTGGGGCACTGGAAACACCATATATTTT.

The chain joins TRBV5-1 to TRBJ2-7; D is perhaps TRBD1 or TRBD2 (5 bases each). Germline CDR1 reads SGHRS; CDR2 reads YFSETQ. This CDR3 region has 15 residues. V lost 5 bases and J 0 bases, leaving 15 bases between the germline ends. The CDR3 sequence is CASRLRDGSSYEQYF. The DNA for the CDR3 is TGCGCCAGCAGACTCCGGGACGGAAGCTCCTACGAGCAGTACTTC.

This chain connects TRBV19 to TRBJ2-6; D is undetermined. In germline, CDR1 is LNHDA, CDR2 SQIVND (reference sequence). Trimming shortened V by 5 bases and J by 0 bases, and 5 bases separated the two germline ends. The CDR3 has 14 residues. The DNA for the CDR3 is TGTGCCAGTAGTCGGATCTCTGGGGCCAACGTCCTGACTTTC. Its protein product is CASSRISGANVLTF.

The chain is built from TRBV21-1 and TRBJ2-7; the D call of TRBD1 is as the table states it, not checked on the DNA. TRBV21-1 is tagged as a pseudogene. CDR3 length: 17 amino acids. As DNA, the CDR3 is TGTGCCAGCAGCAAAATATGCTTGATGGGGCACTACTACGAGCAGTACTTC. Protein sequence: CASSKICLMGHYYEQYF.

The gene calls are TRBV5-1 and TRBJ2-1, with 7 bases lining up with TRBD2. Germline V gives CDR1 SGHRS, CDR2 YFSETQ. J gave up 4 bases and V 3 bases, and 13 bases lay outside the gene matches. The length of the CDR3 is 17 residues. CDR3 DNA sequence: TGCGCCAGCAGCTGGGGAGGGCTAGCACGGCATTACAATGAGCAGTTCTTC. This codes for CASSWGGLARHYNEQFF. Complete variable domain (other parts from reference TRBV5-1 and TRBJ2-1): KAGVTQTPRYLIKTRGQQVTLSCSPISGHRSVSWYQQTPGQGLQFLFEYFSETQRNKGNFPGRFSGRQFSNSRSEMNVSTLELGDSALYLCASSWGGLARHYNEQFFGPGTRLTVL.

V gene TRBV7-3 combines with J gene TRBJ2-5, with D maybe TRBD1 (5 bases). The V gene's germline CDR1 is SGHTA and CDR2 FQGTGA. Trimming took 3 bases from V and 3 from J, leaving 8 bases between them. CDR3 length: 13 residues. The CDR3 DNA reads TGTGCCAGCAGCTTCAGCAGGGAAGAGACCCAGTACTTC. Its translation: CASSFSREETQYF.

The genes are TRBV5-6 and TRBJ1-3, with no clear D. Per germline, CDR1 SGHDT and CDR2 YYEEEE. The CDR3 totals 17 residues. Trimming took 4 bases from V and 1 from J, leaving 18 bases between them. For the CDR3, the DNA is TGTGCCAGCAGCCTCCGTGTGGGTCGTAGTTCTGGAAACACCATATATTTT. This translates into CASSLRVGRSSGNTIYF.

The chain combines TRBV27 with TRBJ2-5; 9 bases fit TRBD1. Germline lookup yields CDR1 MNHEY and CDR2 SMNVEV (reference sequence). J gave up 6 bases and V 4 bases, and 12 bases lay outside the gene matches. CDR3 length: 16 amino acids. In DNA, the CDR3 is TGTGCCAGCAGTTCGTACCCCCGGGACAGGGAAAAGACCCAGTACTTC. This codes for CASSSYPRDREKTQYF.